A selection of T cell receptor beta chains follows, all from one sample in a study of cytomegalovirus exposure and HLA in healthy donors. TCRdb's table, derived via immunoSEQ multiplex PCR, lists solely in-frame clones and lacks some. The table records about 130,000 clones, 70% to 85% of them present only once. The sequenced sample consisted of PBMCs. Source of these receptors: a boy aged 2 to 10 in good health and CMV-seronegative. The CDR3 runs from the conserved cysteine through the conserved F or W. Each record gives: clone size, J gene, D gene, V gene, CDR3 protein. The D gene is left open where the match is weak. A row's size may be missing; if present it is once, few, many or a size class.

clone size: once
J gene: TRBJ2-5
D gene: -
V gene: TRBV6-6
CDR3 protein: CASSYLLEGRETQYF

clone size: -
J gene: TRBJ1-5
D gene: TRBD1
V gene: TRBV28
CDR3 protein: CASRDLPGQGPEIRGRAQHF

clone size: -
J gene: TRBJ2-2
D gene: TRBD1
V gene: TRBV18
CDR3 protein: CASSPFDRGRTGELFF

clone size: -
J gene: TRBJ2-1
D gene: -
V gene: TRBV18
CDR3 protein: CASSPVWDIHNEQFF

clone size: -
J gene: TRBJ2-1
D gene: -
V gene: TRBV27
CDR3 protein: CASSLTENEQFF

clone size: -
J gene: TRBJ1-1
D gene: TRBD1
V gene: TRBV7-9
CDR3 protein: CASSPPTGRTEAFF

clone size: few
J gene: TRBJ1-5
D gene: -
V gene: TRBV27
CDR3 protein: CASSSGWGGQPQHF

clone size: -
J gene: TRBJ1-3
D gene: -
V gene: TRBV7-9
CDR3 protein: CASSSREGGRNTIYF

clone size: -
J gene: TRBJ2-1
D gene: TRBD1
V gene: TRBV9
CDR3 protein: CASSGQGQSYNEQFF

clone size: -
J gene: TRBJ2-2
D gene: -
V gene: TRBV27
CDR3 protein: CASSLTGTGELFF